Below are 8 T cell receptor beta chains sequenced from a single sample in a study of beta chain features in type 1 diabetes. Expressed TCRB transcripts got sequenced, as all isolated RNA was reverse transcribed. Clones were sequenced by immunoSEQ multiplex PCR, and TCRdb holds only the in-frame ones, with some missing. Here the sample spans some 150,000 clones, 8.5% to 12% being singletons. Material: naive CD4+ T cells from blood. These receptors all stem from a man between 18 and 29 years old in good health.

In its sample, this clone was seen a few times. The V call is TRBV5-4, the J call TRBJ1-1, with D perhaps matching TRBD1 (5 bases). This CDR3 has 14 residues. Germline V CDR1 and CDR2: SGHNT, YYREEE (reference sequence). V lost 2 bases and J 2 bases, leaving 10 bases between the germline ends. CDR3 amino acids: CASSFYTGNTEAFF. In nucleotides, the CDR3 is TGTGCCAGCAGCTTTTATACAGGAAACACTGAAGCTTTCTTT. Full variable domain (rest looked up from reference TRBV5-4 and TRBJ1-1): ETGVTQSPTHLIKTRGQQVTLRCSSQSGHNTVSWYQQALGQGPQFIFQYYREEENGRGNFPPRFSGLQFPNYSSELNVNALELDDSALYLCASSFYTGNTEAFFGQGTRLTVV.

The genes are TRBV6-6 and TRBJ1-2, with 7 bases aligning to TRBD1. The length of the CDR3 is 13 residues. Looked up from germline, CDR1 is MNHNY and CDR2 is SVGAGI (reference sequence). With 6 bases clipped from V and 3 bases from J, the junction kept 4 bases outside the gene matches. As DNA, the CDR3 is TGTGCCAGCAGCCAGGGACAGTACTATGGCTACACCTTC. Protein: CASSQGQYYGYTF.

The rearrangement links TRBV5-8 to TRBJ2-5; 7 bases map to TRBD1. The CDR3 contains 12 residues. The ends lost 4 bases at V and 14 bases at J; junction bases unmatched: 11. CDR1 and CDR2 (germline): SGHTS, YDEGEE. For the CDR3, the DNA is TGTGCCAGCAGCCAACAGGGGACCCGTCAATACTTC. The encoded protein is CASSQQGTRQYF. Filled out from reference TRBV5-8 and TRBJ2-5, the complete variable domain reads EAGVTQSPTHLIKTRGQQATLRCSPISGHTSVYWYQQALGLGLQFLLWYDEGEERNRGNFPPRFSGRQFPNYSSELNVNALELEDSALYLCASSQQGTRQYFGPGTRLLVL.

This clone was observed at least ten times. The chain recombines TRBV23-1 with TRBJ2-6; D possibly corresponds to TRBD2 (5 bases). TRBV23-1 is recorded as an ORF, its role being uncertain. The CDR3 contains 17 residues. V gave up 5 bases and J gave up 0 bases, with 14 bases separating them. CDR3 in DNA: TGCGCCAGCAGTTGCACTCCTGGAGGCTCTGGGGCCAACGTCCTGACTTTC. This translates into CASSCTPGGSGANVLTF.

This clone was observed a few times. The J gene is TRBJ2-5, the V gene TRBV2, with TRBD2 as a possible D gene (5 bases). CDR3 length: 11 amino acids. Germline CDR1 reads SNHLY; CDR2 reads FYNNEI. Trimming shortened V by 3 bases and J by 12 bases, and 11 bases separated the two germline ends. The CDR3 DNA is TGTGCCAGCAGTGAGTCGAGGACTGAGTACTTC. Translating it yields CASSESRTEYF.

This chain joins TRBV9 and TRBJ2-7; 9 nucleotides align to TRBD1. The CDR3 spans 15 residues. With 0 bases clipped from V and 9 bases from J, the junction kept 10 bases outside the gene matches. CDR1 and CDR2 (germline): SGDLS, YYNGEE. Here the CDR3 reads CASSVEGTGFIRQYF. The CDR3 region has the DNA TGTGCCAGCAGCGTAGAAGGGACAGGGTTTATTAGGCAGTACTTC.

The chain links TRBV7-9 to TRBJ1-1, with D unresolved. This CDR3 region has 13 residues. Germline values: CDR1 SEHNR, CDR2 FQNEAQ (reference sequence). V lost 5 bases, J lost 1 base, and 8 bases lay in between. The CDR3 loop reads CASSQNRNTEAFF. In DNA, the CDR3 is TGTGCCAGCAGCCAGAACAGGAACACTGAAGCTTTCTTT.

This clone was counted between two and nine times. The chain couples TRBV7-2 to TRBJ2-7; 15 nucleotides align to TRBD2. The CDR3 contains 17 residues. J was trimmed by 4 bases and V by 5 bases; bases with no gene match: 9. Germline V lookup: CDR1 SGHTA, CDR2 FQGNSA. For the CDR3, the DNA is TGTGCCAGCAGCCTCAGGACTAGCGGGGGGGCGATTTACGAGCAGTACTTC. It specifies CASSLRTSGGAIYEQYF.